These T cell receptor beta chains were read from a single sample in a study of cytomegalovirus exposure and HLA in healthy donors. TCRdb keeps only in-frame clones here, not all; method: immunoSEQ multiplex PCR. The sample records 100,000 to 150,000 clones, roughly 80% being singletons. Sequencing was performed on PBMCs. The receptor set was obtained from a female donor in good health and CMV-seronegative. Both conserved end residues are part of each CDR3. D genes are given only for firm matches. Some rows mark clone size as missing; the rest say once, few, many or name a class of expanded clone.

J | length | V | D | size | DNA | CDR3
TRBJ1-1 | 10 | TRBV30 | - | once | TGTGGACAACGGAACACTGAAGCTTTCTTT | CGQRNTEAFF
TRBJ1-5 | 16 | TRBV7-9 | TRBD1 | - | TGTGCCAGCAGCTCAAGACAGGGGGCTTTGAATCAGCCCCAGCATTTT | CASSSRQGALNQPQHF
TRBJ1-5 | 15 | TRBV7-2 | TRBD1 | - | TGTGCCAGCAGCCGGGGGACAGGGGAGAATCAGCCCCAGCATTTT | CASSRGTGENQPQHF
TRBJ2-7 | 16 | TRBV4-2 | - | once | TGTGCCAGCAGCCAAGATTATCTCAGGGGAGCCTACGGGCAGTACTTC | CASSQDYLRGAYGQYF
TRBJ2-4 | 16 | TRBV7-9 | TRBD1 | once | TGTGCCAGCAGCACACCGATGACAGGGGCGGGCAACATTCAGTACTTC | CASSTPMTGAGNIQYF
TRBJ2-2 | 15 | TRBV9 | TRBD2 | - | TGTGCCAGCAGCGCCGGGGGGGCGAACACCGGGGAGCTGTTTTTT | CASSAGGANTGELFF
TRBJ2-2 | 14 | TRBV7-2 | TRBD2 | - | TGTGCCAGCAGCTCGGGACTAGTCACCGGGGAGCTGTTTTTT | CASSSGLVTGELFF
TRBJ2-5 | 14 | TRBV11-2 | TRBD1 | few | TGTGCCAGCAGCAGAGACAGGGGGCGAGAGACCCAGTACTTC | CASSRDRGRETQYF
TRBJ2-7 | 14 | TRBV7-9 | - | once | TGTTCCAGCAGCTCAGGACTCCCCGCCTACGAGCAGTACTTC | CSSSSGLPAYEQYF
TRBJ1-1 | 12 | TRBV5-1 | - | - | TGCGCCAGCAGCTTGGTGTCAGGGGAAGCTTTCTTT | CASSLVSGEAFF
TRBJ2-1 | 16 | TRBV7-9 | - | - | TGTGCCAGCAGCCCCATCTATCGGCTGGATACTAAGGAGCAGTTCTTC | CASSPIYRLDTKEQFF
TRBJ2-1 | 15 | TRBV2 | TRBD2 | once | TGTGCCAGCAGTCCAAGACTAGCGGGAGACAGCGAGCAGTTCTTC | CASSPRLAGDSEQFF
TRBJ2-7 | 15 | TRBV28 | TRBD2 | few | TGTGCCAGCAGTTTCTCCGGGACTACCTCCTGGGAGCAGTACTTC | CASSFSGTTSWEQYF
TRBJ1-1 | 15 | TRBV19 | - | - | TGTGCCAGTAGTAACCCACAGACAATTAACACTGAAGCTTTCTTT | CASSNPQTINTEAFF
TRBJ1-5 | 13 | TRBV28 | - | few | TGTGCCAGCAGCGTGTTTCCCAATCAGCCCCAGCATTTT | CASSVFPNQPQHF
TRBJ1-1 | 14 | TRBV28 | TRBD1 | - | TGTGCCAGCAGTTCCGGACAGGGGAACACTGAAGCTTTCTTT | CASSSGQGNTEAFF
TRBJ1-3 | 14 | TRBV11-2 | - | - | TGTGCCAGCAGCTTAACAGGCTCTGGAAACACCATATATTTT | CASSLTGSGNTIYF
TRBJ1-2 | 13 | TRBV5-5 | - | - | TGTGCCAGCAGCCGGAGCATTAACTATGGCTACACCTTC | CASSRSINYGYTF
TRBJ1-6 | 15 | TRBV27 | TRBD1 | - | TGTGCCAGCAGTTTATCGGATCCAGGGGGTCCACCCCTCCACTTT | CASSLSDPGGPPLHF
TRBJ1-5 | 14 | TRBV5-6 | - | - | TGTGCCAGCAGCTTGAGAGGGAGCAATCAGCCCCAGCATTTT | CASSLRGSNQPQHF
TRBJ2-1 | 15 | TRBV13 | TRBD2 | - | TGTGCCAGCAGCGCCCGACTAGCGGGAGGGGATGAGCAGTTCTTC | CASSARLAGGDEQFF
TRBJ1-4 | 16 | TRBV30 | TRBD1 | - | TGTGCCTTAAAAGCACAGGGGGGCGGGCCTAATGAAAAACTGTTTTTT | CALKAQGGGPNEKLFF
TRBJ2-1 | 13 | TRBV7-2 | TRBD1 | - | TGTGCCAGCAGCTCCCACAGGGGTACTGAGCAGTTCTTC | CASSSHRGTEQFF
TRBJ2-6 | 14 | TRBV2 | - | - | TGTGCCAGCAGTGAAGTCGGTGGGGCCAACGTCCTGACTTTC | CASSEVGGANVLTF
TRBJ2-1 | 11 | TRBV30 | - | - | TGTGCCCGTAGCGAATACAATGAGCAGTTCTTC | CARSEYNEQFF
TRBJ2-1 | 12 | TRBV6-5 | - | few | TGTGCCAGCAGTTATCCGGGGAATGAGCAGTTCTTC | CASSYPGNEQFF
TRBJ1-4 | 16 | TRBV28 | - | - | TGTGCCAGCAGCCGCCGGGAGGTGGGTCTTCGAGAAAAACTGTTTTTT | CASSRREVGLREKLFF
TRBJ2-7 | 17 | TRBV14 | TRBD1 | - | TGTGCCAGCAGCCACGGACAGGGACAACTTAGCTCCTACGAGCAGTACTTC | CASSHGQGQLSSYEQYF
TRBJ1-2 | 16 | TRBV27 | TRBD1 | few | TGTGCCAGCAGTCCGGTGACCGGGACAGGGGACTATGGCTACACCTTC | CASSPVTGTGDYGYTF
TRBJ2-3 | 14 | TRBV5-1 | - | - | TGCGCCAGCAGCTTGATGAGGGAGGCAGATACGCAGTATTTT | CASSLMREADTQYF
TRBJ1-1 | 14 | TRBV5-5 | - | - | TGTGCCAGCAGCTTGAGTCCAGGGAAAACTGAAGCTTTCTTT | CASSLSPGKTEAFF
TRBJ1-2 | 16 | TRBV7-9 | TRBD1 | - | TGTGCCAGCAGCCGCCCGACAGGGGCCTATGGATATGGCTACACCTTC | CASSRPTGAYGYGYTF